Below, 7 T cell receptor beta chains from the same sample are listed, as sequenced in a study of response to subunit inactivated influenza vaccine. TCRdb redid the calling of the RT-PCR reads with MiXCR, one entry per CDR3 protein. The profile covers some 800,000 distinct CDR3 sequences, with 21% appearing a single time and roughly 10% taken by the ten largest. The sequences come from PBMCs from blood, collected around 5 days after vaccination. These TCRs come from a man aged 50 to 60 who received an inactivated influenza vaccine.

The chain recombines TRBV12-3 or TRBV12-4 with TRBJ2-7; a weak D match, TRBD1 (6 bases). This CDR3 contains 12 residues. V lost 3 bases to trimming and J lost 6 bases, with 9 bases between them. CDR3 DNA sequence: TGTGCCAGCAGTTTGGGGGCTACCGAGCAGTACTTC. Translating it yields CASSLGATEQYF.

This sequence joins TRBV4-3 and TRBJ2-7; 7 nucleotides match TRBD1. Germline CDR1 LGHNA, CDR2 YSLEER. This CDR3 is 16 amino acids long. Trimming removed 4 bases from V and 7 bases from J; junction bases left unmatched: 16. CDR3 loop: CASSLGTADSLGEQYF. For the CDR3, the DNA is TGCGCCAGCAGCCTAGGGACAGCCGATTCGCTTGGGGAGCAGTACTTC.

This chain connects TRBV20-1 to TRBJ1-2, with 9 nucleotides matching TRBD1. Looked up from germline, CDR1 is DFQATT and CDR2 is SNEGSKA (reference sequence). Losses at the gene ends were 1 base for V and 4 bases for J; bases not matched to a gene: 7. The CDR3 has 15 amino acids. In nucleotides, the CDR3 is TGCAGTGCTAGAGGAACAGGGGGCCTGTTCTATGGCTACACCTTC. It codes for CSARGTGGLFYGYTF.

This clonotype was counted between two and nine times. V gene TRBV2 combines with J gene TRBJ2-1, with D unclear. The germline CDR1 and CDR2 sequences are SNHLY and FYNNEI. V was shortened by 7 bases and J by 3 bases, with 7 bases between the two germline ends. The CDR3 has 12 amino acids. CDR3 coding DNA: TGTGCCAGCAAGGGCATCTACAATGAGCAGTTCTTC. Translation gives CASKGIYNEQFF. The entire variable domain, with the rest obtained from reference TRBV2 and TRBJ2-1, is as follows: EPEVTQTPSHQVTQMGQEVILRCVPISNHLYFYWYRQILGQKVEFLVSFYNNEISEKSEIFDDQFSVERPDGSNFTLKIRSTKLEDSAMYFCASKGIYNEQFFGPGTRLTVL.

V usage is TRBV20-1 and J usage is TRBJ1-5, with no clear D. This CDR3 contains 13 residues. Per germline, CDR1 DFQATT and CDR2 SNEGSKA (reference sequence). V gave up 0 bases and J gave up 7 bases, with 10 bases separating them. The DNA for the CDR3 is TGCAGTGCTAGAGAAACAAGCAGACAGCCCCAGCATTTT. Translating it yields CSARETSRQPQHF.

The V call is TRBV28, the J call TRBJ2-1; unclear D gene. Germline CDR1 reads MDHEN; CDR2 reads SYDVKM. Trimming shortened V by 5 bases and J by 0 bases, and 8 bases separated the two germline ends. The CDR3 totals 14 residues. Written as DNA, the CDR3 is TGTGCCAGCAGTCCCTCCCACTCCTACAATGAGCAGTTCTTC. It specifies CASSPSHSYNEQFF.

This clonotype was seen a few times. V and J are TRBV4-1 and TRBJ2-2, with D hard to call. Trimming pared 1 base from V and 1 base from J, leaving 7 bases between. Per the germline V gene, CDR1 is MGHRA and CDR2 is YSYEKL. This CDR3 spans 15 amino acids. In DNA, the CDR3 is TGCGCCAGCAGCCAAGGGATTTTGAACACCGGGGAGCTGTTTTTT. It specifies CASSQGILNTGELFF.